The source of this TCR beta chain is a study of CD8+ T cells in alopecia areata. Study-wide results and caveats: Scalp samples also yield sequences from resident alphabeta T cells of normal skin.

The CDR3 is 15 amino acids. V lost 6 bases and J lost 6; bases outside the gene matches: 7. Germline assignment: CDR1 MNHEY and CDR2 SVGAGI. RNA extraction and reverse transcription yielded cDNA as sequencing template. This table comes from immunoSEQ multiplex PCR, and its TCRdb copy is limited to in-frame clones, with some not included. Here the sample spans 60,000 to 70,000 clones, under 55% being singletons. This clone turned up a few times. What it binds is not known. The sequence was collected from a human donor with alopecia areata. The source was CD8+ T cells sorted from blood, collected at week 0. This rearrangement joins TRBV6-5 to TRBJ2-1; TRBD1 agrees at 11 bases. CDR3 region: CASSPGQGARNEQFF. CDR3 coding DNA: TGTGCCAGCAGCCCCGGACAGGGGGCTCGCAATGAGCAGTTCTTC.